Presented here are 13 T cell receptor beta chains from one specimen sequenced in a study of T cells in Graves' hyperthyroidism and ophthalmopathy. RNA transcripts provided the source from which TCR beta CDR3 regions were amplified. An initial round of RT-PCR targeting the TCR CDR3 relied on the HTBI primer set. One entry per CDR3 protein results from TCRdb running MiXCR on the multiplex PCR reads. The table has around 520,000 distinct CDR3 sequences, about an eighth seen once. Sequences were obtained from blood. These receptor sequences come from a woman between 18 and 29 years old with Graves' hyperthyroidism.

The chain employs TRBV30 and TRBJ1-1; 7 nucleotides align to TRBD1. This CDR3 is built from 15 residues. V lost 6 bases, J lost 7 bases, and 17 bases stayed unmatched. Germline CDR1 GTSNPN, CDR2 SVGIG (reference sequence). This CDR3 reads CACYLVGGRKGEAFF. In DNA form, the CDR3 reads TGTGCCTGCTATCTTGTAGGGGGCAGGAAGGGTGAAGCTTTCTTT.

Only a few counts were recorded for this clonotype. The chain uses TRBV27 and TRBJ1-2; 7 bases are shared with TRBD1. The CDR3 sequence is 17 residues long. V lost 4 bases, J lost 6 bases, and 17 bases stayed unmatched. CDR1 and CDR2 from the germline V gene are MNHEY and SMNVEV (reference sequence). As DNA, the CDR3 is TGTGCCAGCAGTTCCTATGCCCGCAGGGGGGACATGGATGGCTACACCTTC. This codes for CASSSYARRGDMDGYTF.

This clonotype was seen repeatedly, ten times or more. The chain combines TRBV20-1 with TRBJ2-2, with 12 bases aligning to TRBD2. The CDR3 has 15 amino acids. CDR1 and CDR2 from the germline V gene are DFQATT and SNEGSKA (reference sequence). Trimming removed 6 bases from V and 5 bases from J; junction bases left unmatched: 7. This CDR3 is CSAPLAGGPTGELFF. CDR3 sequence (DNA): TGCAGTGCCCCGCTAGCGGGAGGGCCGACCGGGGAGCTGTTTTTT.

The CDR3 loop reads CASSVVAGEADTQYF. The CDR3 nucleotides are TGTGCCAGCAGCGTAGTAGCGGGAGAGGCAGATACGCAGTATTTT. The genes are TRBV9 and TRBJ2-3, with 9 bases matching TRBD2. Germline V gene sequence: CDR1 SGDLS, CDR2 YYNGEE. Losses at the gene ends were 0 bases for V and 4 bases for J; bases not matched to a gene: 3. The CDR3 extends over 15 amino acids. Looking up the rest from reference TRBV9 and TRBJ2-3 gives the full variable domain: DSGVTQTPKHLITATGQRVTLRCSPRSGDLSVYWYQQSLDQGLQFLIQYYNGEERAKGNILERFSAQQFPDLHSELNLSSLELGDSALYFCASSVVAGEADTQYFGPGTRLTVL.

In this sample, this clonotype turned up many times. The CDR3 protein is CAWSVMGSETQYF. The CDR3 nucleotides read TGTGCCTGGAGTGTAATGGGATCGGAGACCCAGTACTTC. V gene TRBV30 combines with J gene TRBJ2-5; D unclear. This CDR3 has 13 residues. Per germline, CDR1 GTSNPN and CDR2 SVGIG (reference sequence). Trimming left V 0 bases short and J 5 bases short, with 10 bases between.

Details on this clonotype: This may be a read error: a much more frequent sequence differs by one nucleotide. J is TRBJ2-7 and V is TRBV12-3 or TRBV12-4; D gene ambiguous. The CDR3 loop spans 14 amino acids. The CDR3 DNA reads TGTGCCGGCAGTCCTTATCGGTTCGCCGACGAGCAGTACTTC. This gives the protein CAGSPYRFADEQYF.

This chain joins TRBV4-1 and TRBJ2-7; maybe TRBD2 (5 bases). Trimming removed 0 bases at V and 6 bases at J, with 12 bases between. Looked up from germline, CDR1 is MGHRA and CDR2 is YSYEKL. The CDR3 contains 14 residues. In DNA form, the CDR3 reads TGCGCCAGCAGCCAAGAGGGAGTGGGCGGCGAGCAGTACTTC. This translates into CASSQEGVGGEQYF.

Ten or more counts support this clonotype. This sequence joins TRBV28 and TRBJ2-5, with D hard to call. The ends were cut back, 8 bases at V and 3 bases at J, with 13 bases in the middle. The CDR3 totals 13 residues. Germline assignment: CDR1 MDHEN and CDR2 SYDVKM. The CDR3 coding sequence is TGTGCCAGCGTCAGCCCTAATAAAGAGACCCAGTACTTC. It is translated as CASVSPNKETQYF.

This clonotype was detected only a few times. The chain has TRBV6-1 and TRBJ2-5, with 8 bases identical to TRBD1. Germline V CDR1 and CDR2: MNHNS, SASEGT. The J segment lost 12 bases and the V segment lost 5 bases, leaving 8 bases of the junction unmatched. The CDR3 contains 12 residues. CDR3 DNA sequence: TGTGCCAGCAGTCGCAAACCGACAGGGGAGTACTTC. It translates to CASSRKPTGEYF.

This clonotype was counted at least ten times. This sequence joins TRBV9 and TRBJ2-2; 10 bases fit TRBD2. There are 15 residues in the CDR3. V shed 1 base, J shed 7 bases, and the junction held 4 bases outside the gene matches. The germline CDR1 and CDR2 sequences are SGDLS and YYNGEE. The CDR3 here is CASSVSGRANGELFF. The CDR3 DNA is TGTGCCAGCAGCGTAAGCGGGAGGGCGAACGGGGAGCTGTTTTTT.

About this clonotype itself: This could be a read error, since a much larger clone is one nucleotide away. In nucleotides, the CDR3 is TGTGCCAGCACCGTGGGCAGGGATGAGACCCAGTACTTC. Its translation: CASTVGRDETQYF. The chain recombines TRBV6-1 with TRBJ2-5; the D gene is possibly TRBD1 (5 bases). V gave up 7 bases and J gave up 5 bases, with 14 bases separating them. There are 13 residues in the CDR3. Germline V lookup: CDR1 MNHNS, CDR2 SASEGT.

By sample share, this clonotype is large (0.1 to 1%). V and J are TRBV12-3 or TRBV12-4 and TRBJ2-2; tentatively, D is TRBD1 (5 bases). V dropped 6 bases and J dropped 3 bases, with 14 bases sitting between them. The CDR3 contains 15 residues. The CDR3 bases are TGTGCCAGCAGCAGAAGACAGACTGACACCGGGGAGCTGTTTTTT. This codes for CASSRRQTDTGELFF.

This clonotype was counted ten times or more. The chain couples TRBV9 to TRBJ1-1, with D maybe TRBD1 (5 bases). Germline CDR1 is SGDLS and CDR2 is YYNGEE. V was shortened by 3 bases and J by 8 bases, with 14 bases between the two germline ends. This CDR3 has 13 amino acids. In DNA form, the CDR3 reads TGTGCCAGCAGCGACCGGGACGGCGTAGAAGCTTTCTTT. As protein: CASSDRDGVEAFF.